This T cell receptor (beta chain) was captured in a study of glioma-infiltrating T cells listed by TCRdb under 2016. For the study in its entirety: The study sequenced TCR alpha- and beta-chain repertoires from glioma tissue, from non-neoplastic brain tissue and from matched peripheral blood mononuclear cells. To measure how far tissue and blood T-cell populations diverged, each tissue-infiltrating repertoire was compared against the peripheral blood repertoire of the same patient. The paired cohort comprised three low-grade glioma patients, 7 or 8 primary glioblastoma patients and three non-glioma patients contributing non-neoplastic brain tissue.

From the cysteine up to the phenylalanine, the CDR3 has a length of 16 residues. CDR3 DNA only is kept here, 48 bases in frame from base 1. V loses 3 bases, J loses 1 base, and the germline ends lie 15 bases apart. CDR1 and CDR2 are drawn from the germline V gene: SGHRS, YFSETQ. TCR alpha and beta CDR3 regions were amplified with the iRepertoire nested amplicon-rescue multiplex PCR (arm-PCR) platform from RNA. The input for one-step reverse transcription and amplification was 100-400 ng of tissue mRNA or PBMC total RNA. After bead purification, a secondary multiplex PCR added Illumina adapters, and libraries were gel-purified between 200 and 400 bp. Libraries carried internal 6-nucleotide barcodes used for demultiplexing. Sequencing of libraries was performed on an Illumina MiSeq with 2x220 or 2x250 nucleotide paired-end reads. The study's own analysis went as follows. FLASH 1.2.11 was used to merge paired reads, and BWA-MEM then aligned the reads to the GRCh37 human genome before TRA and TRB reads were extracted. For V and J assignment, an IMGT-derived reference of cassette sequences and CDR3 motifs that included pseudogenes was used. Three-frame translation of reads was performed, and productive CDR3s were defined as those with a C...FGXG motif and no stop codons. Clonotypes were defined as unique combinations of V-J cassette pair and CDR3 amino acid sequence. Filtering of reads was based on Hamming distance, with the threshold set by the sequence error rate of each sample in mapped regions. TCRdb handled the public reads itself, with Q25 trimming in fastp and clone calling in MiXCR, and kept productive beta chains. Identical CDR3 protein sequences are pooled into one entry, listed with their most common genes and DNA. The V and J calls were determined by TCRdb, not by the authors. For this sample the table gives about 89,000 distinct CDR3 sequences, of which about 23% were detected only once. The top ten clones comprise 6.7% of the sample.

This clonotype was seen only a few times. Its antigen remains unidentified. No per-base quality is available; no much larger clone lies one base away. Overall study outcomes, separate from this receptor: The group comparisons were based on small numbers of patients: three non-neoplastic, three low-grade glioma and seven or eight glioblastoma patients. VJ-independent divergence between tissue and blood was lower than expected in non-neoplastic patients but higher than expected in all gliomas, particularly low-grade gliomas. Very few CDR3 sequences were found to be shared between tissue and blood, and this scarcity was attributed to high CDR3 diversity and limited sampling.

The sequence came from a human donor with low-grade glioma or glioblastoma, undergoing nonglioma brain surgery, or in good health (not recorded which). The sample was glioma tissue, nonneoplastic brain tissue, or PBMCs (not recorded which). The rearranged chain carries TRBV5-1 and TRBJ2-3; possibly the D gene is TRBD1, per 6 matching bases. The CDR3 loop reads CASSSGLGARTDTQYF. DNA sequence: TGCGCCAGCAGCTCAGGTCTGGGGGCCCGCACAGATACGCAGTATTTT.